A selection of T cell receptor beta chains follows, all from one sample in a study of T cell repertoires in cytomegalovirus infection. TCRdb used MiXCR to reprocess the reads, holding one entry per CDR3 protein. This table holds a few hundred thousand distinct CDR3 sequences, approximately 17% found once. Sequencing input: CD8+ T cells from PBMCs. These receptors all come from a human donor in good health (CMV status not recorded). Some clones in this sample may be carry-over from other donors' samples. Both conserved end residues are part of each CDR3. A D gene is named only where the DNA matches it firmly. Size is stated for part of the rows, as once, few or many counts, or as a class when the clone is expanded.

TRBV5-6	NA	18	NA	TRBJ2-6	CASSYLMSPSSGANVLTF	TGTGCCAGCAGCTATCTAATGAGCCCGAGCTCTGGGGCCAACGTCCTGACTTTC
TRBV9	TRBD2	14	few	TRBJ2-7	CASSEAGTSNEQYF	TGTGCCAGCAGCGAAGCCGGGACTAGTAACGAGCAGTACTTC
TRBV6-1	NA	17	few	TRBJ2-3	CASSRGGARSSTDTQYF	TGTGCCAGCAGTCGTGGGGGGGCACGATCAAGCACAGATACGCAGTATTTT
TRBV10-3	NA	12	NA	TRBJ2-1	CAIREGGDEQFF	TGTGCCATCAGGGAGGGAGGTGATGAGCAGTTCTTC
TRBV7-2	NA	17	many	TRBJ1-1	CASSLYAPSGEHAEAFF	TGTGCCAGCAGCTTATATGCACCCTCCGGGGAACACGCTGAAGCTTTCTTT
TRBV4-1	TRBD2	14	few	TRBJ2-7	CASSHSGVEDEQYF	TGCGCCAGCAGCCACAGCGGGGTGGAGGACGAGCAGTACTTC
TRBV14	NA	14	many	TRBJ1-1	CASSQDQGQTEAFF	TGTGCCAGCAGCCAAGATCAGGGGCAAACTGAAGCTTTCTTT
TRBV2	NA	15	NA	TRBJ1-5	CASNRLSADSLPQHF	TGTGCCAGCAACCGCCTGTCCGCGGACAGTCTACCCCAGCATTTT
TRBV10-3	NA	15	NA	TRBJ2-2	CAISESGANTGELFF	TGTGCCATCAGTGAGTCGGGCGCTAACACCGGGGAGCTGTTTTTT
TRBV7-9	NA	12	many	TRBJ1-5	CASSPDTQPQHF	TGTGCCAGCAGCCCCGACACTCAGCCCCAGCATTTT
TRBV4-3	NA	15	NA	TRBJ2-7	CASSQVVFGFSEQYF	TGCGCCAGCAGCCAAGTCGTTTTTGGGTTCTCCGAGCAGTACTTC
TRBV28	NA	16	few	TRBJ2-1	CASSPRGGLTRNEQFF	TGTGCCAGCAGTCCGCGTGGGGGCCTTACCCGCAATGAGCAGTTCTTC
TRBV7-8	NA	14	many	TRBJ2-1	CASSFFLADNEQFF	TGTGCCAGCAGCTTTTTTCTAGCAGACAATGAGCAGTTCTTC
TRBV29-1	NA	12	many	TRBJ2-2	CSVESGPGELFF	TGCAGCGTTGAGTCGGGACCCGGGGAGCTGTTTTTT
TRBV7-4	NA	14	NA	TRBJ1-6	CASSLEGSDSPLHF	TGTGCCAGCAGCTTAGAAGGGAGCGATTCACCCCTCCACTTT
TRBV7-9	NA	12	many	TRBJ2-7	CASSSDIYEQYF	TGTGCCAGCAGCTCCGACATCTACGAGCAGTACTTC
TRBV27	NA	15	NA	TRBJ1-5	CASSLSWGSNQPQHF	TGTGCCAGCAGTTTATCTTGGGGTAGCAATCAGCCCCAGCATTTT
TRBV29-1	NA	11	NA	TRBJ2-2	CSVLSLGELFF	TGCAGCGTTCTTTCACTCGGGGAGCTGTTTTTT
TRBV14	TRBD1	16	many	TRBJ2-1	CASSQGADRGYDEQFF	TGTGCCAGCAGCCAAGGGGCCGACAGGGGGTACGATGAGCAGTTCTTC
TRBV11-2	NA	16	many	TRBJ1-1	CASSLDQGQMNTEAFF	TGTGCCAGCAGCTTAGACCAGGGACAAATGAACACTGAAGCTTTCTTT
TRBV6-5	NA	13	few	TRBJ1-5	CASSYRNNQPQHF	TGTGCCAGCAGTTACAGGAACAATCAGCCCCAGCATTTT
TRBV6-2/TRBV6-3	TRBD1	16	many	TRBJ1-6	CASSYSRDRGFSPLHF	TGTGCCAGCAGTTACTCCCGGGACAGGGGGTTTTCACCCCTCCACTTT
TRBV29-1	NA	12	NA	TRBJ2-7	CSVEDLSYEQYF	TGCAGCGTTGAAGATCTATCGTACGAGCAGTACTTC
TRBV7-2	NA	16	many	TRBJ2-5	CASSLPPGHQKETQYF	TGTGCCAGCAGCTTACCGCCGGGACACCAGAAAGAGACCCAGTACTTC
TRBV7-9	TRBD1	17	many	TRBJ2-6	CASSGPGQGSGANVLTF	TGTGCCAGCAGCGGTCCGGGACAGGGTTCTGGGGCCAACGTCCTGACTTTC
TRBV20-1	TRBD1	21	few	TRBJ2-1	CSARDVAWTDWDRGSLDEQFF	TGCAGTGCTAGAGATGTAGCTTGGACTGACTGGGACAGGGGGTCGTTAGATGAGCAGTTCTTC
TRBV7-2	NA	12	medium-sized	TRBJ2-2	CASSPSTGELFF	TGTGCCAGCAGCCCTAGTACCGGGGAGCTGTTTTTT
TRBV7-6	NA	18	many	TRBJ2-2	CASSLAAGGPFAAGELFF	TGTGCCAGCAGCTTAGCGGCAGGGGGGCCGTTTGCCGCCGGGGAGCTGTTTTTT
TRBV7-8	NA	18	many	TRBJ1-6	CASSFALLDPVSGSPLHF	TGTGCCAGCAGCTTTGCTCTTCTCGACCCGGTTTCGGGGTCACCCCTCCACTTT
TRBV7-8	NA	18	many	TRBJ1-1	CASSFSLRSEKMNTEAFF	TGTGCCAGCAGCTTTAGCTTAAGATCAGAAAAAATGAACACTGAAGCTTTCTTT
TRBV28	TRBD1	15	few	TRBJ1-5	CASSMTGGGNQPQHF	TGTGCCAGCAGTATGACAGGGGGCGGCAATCAGCCCCAGCATTTT
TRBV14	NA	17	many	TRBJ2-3	CASSQAGTTRYTDTQYF	TGTGCCAGCAGCCAAGCAGGAACGACTAGATACACAGATACGCAGTATTTT
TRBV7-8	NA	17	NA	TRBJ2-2	CASSEDIQGLGTGELFF	TGTGCCAGCAGCGAGGACATACAGGGCTTGGGAACCGGGGAGCTGTTTTTT
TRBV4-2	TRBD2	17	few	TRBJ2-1	CASSQDVGGVLINEQFF	TGTGCCAGCAGCCAAGACGTCGGGGGGGTGTTAATCAATGAGCAGTTCTTC
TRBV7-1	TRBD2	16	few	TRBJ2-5	CASSYPSMREQETQYF	TGTGCCAGCAGCTATCCATCCATGCGGGAGCAAGAGACCCAGTACTTC
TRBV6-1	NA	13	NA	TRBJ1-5	CASRWAVQEPQHF	TGTGCCAGCAGGTGGGCGGTTCAGGAGCCCCAGCATTTT
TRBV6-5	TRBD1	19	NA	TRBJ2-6	CASRTMRTGGFSGANVLTF	TGTGCCAGCAGAACCATGCGGACAGGGGGTTTTTCTGGGGCCAACGTCCTGACTTTC
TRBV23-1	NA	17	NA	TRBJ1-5	CASSQSSGRRRNQPQHF	TGCGCCAGCAGTCAATCATCTGGACGCCGGAGAAATCAGCCCCAGCATTTT
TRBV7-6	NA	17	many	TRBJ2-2	CASSDDTAGAYAGELFF	TGTGCCAGCAGCGACGACACCGCAGGGGCGTACGCCGGGGAGCTGTTTTTT
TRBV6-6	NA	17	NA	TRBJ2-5	CASSYDVRSTDWETQYF	TGTGCCAGCAGTTACGACGTCCGCTCCACTGATTGGGAGACCCAGTACTTC
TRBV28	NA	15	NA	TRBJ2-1	CASSITGISYNEQFF	TGTGCCAGCAGTATTACAGGAATATCCTACAATGAGCAGTTCTTC
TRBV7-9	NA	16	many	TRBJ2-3	CASSPKGTVDTDTQYF	TGTGCCAGCAGCCCCAAGGGGACTGTCGACACAGATACGCAGTATTTT
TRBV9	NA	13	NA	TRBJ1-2	CASSRKTNYGYTF	TGTGCCAGCAGCAGGAAAACTAACTATGGCTACACCTTC
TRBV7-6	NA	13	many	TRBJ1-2	CASRSDGNYGYTF	TGTGCCAGCCGTTCGGACGGAAACTATGGCTACACCTTC
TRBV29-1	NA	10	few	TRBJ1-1	CSGENTEAFF	TGCAGCGGTGAAAACACTGAAGCTTTCTTT
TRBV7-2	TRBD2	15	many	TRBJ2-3	CASSLSSGGADTQYF	TGTGCCAGCAGCCTGAGTAGCGGGGGGGCCGATACGCAGTATTTT
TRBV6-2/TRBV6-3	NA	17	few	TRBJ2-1	CASSPGVSGPSYNEQFF	TGTGCCAGCAGTCCAGGGGTTAGTGGTCCCTCCTACAATGAGCAGTTCTTC
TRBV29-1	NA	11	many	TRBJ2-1	CSVEFYNEQFF	TGCAGCGTTGAATTCTACAATGAGCAGTTCTTC
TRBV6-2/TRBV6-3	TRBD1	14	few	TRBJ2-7	CASSYTWTGGEQYF	TGTGCCAGCAGTTACACCTGGACAGGGGGCGAGCAGTACTTC
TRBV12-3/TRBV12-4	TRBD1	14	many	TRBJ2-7	CASSLGTASYEQYF	TGTGCCAGCAGTCTCGGGACAGCATCCTACGAGCAGTACTTC
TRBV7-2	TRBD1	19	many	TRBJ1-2	CASSFHLGTGVPGGYGYTF	TGTGCCAGCAGCTTTCACTTGGGCACAGGGGTCCCAGGGGGCTATGGCTACACCTTC
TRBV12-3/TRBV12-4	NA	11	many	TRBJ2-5	CASSSTETQYF	TGTGCCAGCAGTTCTACAGAGACCCAGTACTTC